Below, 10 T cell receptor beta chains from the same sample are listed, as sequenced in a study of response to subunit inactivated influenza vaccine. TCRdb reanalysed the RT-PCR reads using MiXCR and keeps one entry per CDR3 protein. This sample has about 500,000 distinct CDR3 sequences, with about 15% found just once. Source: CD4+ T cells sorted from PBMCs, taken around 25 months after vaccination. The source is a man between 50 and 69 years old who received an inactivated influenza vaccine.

Written as DNA, the CDR3 is TGTGCCAGGGTGGGCTTGTTTGTGAACACTGAAGCTTTCTTT. This sequence encodes CARVGLFVNTEAFF. The V and J genes are TRBV12-3 or TRBV12-4 and TRBJ1-1, with D unclear. V lost 9 bases, J lost 0 bases, and 14 bases lay in between. The CDR3 sequence is 14 residues long.

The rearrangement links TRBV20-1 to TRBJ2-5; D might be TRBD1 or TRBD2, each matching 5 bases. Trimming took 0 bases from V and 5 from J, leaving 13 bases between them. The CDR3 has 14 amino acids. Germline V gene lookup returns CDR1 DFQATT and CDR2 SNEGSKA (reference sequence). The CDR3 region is CSARDARGPETQYF. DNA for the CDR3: TGCAGTGCTAGAGATGCCCGGGGACCGGAGACCCAGTACTTC.

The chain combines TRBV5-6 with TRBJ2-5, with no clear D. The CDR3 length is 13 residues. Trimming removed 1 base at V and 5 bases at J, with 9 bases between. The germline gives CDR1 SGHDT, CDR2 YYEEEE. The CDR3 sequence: CASSLTTVETQYF. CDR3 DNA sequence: TGTGCCAGCAGCTTGACAACAGTGGAGACCCAGTACTTC. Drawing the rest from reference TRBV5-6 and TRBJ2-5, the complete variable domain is DAGVTQSPTHLIKTRGQQVTLRCSPKSGHDTVSWYQQALGQGPQFIFQYYEEEERQRGNFPDRFSGHQFPNYSSELNVNALLLGDSALYLCASSLTTVETQYFGPGTRLLVL.

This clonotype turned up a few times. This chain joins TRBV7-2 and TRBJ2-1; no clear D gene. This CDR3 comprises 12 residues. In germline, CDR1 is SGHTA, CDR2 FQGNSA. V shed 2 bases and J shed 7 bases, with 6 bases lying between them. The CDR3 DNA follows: TGTGCCAGCAGCTTATACGTTAATGAGCAGTTCTTC. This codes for CASSLYVNEQFF.

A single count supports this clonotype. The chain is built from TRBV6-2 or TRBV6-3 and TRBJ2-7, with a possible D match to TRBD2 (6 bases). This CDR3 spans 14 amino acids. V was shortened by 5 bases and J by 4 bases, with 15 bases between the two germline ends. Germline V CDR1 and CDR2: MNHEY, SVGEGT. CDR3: CASSRPGGWYEQYF. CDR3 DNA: TGTGCCAGCAGTAGGCCCGGGGGATGGTACGAGCAGTACTTC.

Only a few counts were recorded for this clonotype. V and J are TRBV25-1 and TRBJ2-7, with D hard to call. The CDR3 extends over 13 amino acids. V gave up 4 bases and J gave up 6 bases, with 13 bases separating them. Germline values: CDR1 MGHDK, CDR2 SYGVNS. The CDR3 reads CASSVVGTTEQYF. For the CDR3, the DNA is TGTGCCAGCAGTGTGGTGGGAACCACCGAGCAGTACTTC.

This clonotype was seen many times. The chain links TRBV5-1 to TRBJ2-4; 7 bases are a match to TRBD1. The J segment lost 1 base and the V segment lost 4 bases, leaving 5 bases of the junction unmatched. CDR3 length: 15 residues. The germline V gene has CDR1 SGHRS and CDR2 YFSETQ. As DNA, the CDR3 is TGCGCCAGCAGCCCAACGGACAGGGCCAAAAACATTCAGTACTTC. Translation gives CASSPTDRAKNIQYF.

This CDR3 reads CAISESRGYEQYF. CDR3 in DNA: TGTGCCATCAGTGAGTCTAGGGGTTACGAGCAGTACTTC. The chain employs TRBV10-3 and TRBJ2-7; possibly TRBD1 for D (5 bases). The CDR3 covers 13 residues. Per the germline V gene, CDR1 is ENHRY and CDR2 is SYGVKD. V was cut by 0 bases and J by 4 bases, with 7 bases left in between.

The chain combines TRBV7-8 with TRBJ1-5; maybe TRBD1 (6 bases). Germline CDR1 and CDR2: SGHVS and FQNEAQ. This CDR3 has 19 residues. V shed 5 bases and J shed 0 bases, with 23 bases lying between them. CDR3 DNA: TGTGCCAGCAGCCCGACCCGGGAGACCCGGGGGCATAGCAATCAGCCCCAGCATTTT. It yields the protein CASSPTRETRGHSNQPQHF.

CDR3 DNA: TGTGCCAGCTCACCGCTGGAGGGAGCCAAGAATGAGCAGTTCTTC. It is translated as CASSPLEGAKNEQFF. V usage is TRBV18 and J usage is TRBJ2-1; TRBD2 might be the D (6 bases). The CDR3 sequence is 15 residues long. Germline lookup yields CDR1 KGHSH and CDR2 LQKENI. V lost 3 bases and J lost 7, with 16 bases in between.